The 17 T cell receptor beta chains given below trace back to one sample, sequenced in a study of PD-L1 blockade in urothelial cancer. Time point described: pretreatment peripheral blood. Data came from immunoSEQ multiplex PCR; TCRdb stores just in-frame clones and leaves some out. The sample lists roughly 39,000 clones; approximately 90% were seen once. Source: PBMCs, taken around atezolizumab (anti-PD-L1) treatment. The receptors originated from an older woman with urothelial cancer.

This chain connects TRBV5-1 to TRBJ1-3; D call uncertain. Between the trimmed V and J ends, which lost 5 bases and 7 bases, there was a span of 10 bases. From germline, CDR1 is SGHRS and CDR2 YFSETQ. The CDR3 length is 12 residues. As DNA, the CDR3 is TGCGCCAGCAGTGACGACTTCAACACCATATATTTT. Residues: CASSDDFNTIYF.

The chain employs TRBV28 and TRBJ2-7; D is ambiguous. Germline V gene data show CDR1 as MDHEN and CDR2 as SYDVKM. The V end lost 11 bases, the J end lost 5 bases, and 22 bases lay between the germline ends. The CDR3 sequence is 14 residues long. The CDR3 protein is CAGSSSVVGDEQYF. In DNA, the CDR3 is TGTGCCGGGTCTTCTTCTGTCGTTGGAGACGAGCAGTACTTC.

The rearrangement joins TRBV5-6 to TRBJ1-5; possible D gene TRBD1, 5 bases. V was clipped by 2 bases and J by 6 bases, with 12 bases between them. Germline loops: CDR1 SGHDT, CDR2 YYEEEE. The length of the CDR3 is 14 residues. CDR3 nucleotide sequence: TGTGCCAGCAGCTTCACAGGTTTCTCTCAGCCCCAGCATTTT. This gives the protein CASSFTGFSQPQHF. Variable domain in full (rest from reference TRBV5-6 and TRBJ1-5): DAGVTQSPTHLIKTRGQQVTLRCSPKSGHDTVSWYQQALGQGPQFIFQYYEEEERQRGNFPDRFSGHQFPNYSSELNVNALLLGDSALYLCASSFTGFSQPQHFGDGTRLSIL.

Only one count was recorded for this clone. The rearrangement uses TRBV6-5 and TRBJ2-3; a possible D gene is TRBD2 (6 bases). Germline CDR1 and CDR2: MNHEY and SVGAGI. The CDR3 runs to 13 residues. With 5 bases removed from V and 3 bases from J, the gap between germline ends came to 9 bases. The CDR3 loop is CASSQTRTDTQYF. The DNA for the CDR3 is TGTGCCAGCAGTCAGACTAGGACAGATACGCAGTATTTT.

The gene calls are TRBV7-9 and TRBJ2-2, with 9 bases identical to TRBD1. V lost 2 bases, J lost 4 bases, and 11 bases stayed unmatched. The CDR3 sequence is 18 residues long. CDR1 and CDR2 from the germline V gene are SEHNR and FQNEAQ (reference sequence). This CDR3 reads CASSLIATGGAGTGELFF. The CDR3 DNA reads TGTGCCAGCAGCTTAATCGCTACAGGGGGCGCGGGCACCGGGGAGCTGTTTTTT.

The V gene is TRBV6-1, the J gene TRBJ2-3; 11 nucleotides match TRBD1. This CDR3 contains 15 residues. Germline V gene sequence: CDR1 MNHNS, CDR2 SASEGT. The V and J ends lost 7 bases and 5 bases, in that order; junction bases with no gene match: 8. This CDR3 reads CASTLDRGQLDTQYF. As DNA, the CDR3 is TGTGCCAGCACCCTGGACAGGGGGCAGTTAGATACGCAGTATTTT.

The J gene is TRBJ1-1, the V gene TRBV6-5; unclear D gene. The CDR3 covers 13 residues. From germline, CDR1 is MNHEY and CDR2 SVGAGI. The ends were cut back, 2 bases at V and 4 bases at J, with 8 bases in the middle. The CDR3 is CASSYTGFTEAFF. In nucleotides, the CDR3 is TGTGCCAGCAGTTACACGGGATTCACTGAAGCTTTCTTT.

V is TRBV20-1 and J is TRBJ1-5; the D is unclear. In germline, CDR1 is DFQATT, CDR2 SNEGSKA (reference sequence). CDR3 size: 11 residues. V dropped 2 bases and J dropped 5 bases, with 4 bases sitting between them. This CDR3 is CSARSDQPQHF. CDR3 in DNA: TGCAGTGCTAGATCTGATCAGCCCCAGCATTTT.

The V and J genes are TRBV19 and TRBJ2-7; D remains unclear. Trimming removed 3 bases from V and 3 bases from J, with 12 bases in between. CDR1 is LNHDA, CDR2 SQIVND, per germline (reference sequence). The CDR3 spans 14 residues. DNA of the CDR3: TGTGCCAGTAGTATTTCCGAGAGTCGCTACGAGCAGTACTTC. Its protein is CASSISESRYEQYF.

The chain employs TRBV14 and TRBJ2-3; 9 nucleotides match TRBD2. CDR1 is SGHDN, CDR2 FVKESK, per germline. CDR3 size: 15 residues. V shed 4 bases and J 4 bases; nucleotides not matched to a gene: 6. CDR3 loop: CASSLGTSLADTQYF. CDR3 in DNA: TGTGCCAGCAGCCTTGGGACTAGCCTAGCAGATACGCAGTATTTT. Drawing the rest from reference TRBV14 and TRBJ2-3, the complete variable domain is EAGVTQFPSHSVIEKGQTVTLRCDPISGHDNLYWYRRVMGKEIKFLLHFVKESKQDESGMPNNRFLAERTGGTYSTLKVQPAELEDSGVYFCASSLGTSLADTQYFGPGTRLTVL.

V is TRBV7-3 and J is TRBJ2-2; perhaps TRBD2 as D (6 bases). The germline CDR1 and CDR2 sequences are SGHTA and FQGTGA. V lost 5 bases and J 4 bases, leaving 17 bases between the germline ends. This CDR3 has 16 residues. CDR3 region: CASSPKTGEATGELFF. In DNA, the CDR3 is TGTGCCAGCAGCCCAAAGACGGGAGAGGCCACCGGGGAGCTGTTTTTT.

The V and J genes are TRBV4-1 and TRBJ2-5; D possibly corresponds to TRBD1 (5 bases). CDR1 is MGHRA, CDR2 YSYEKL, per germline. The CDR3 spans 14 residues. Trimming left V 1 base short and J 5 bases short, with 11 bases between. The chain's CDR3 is CASSQVPGLETQYF. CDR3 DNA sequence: TGCGCCAGCAGCCAAGTCCCAGGGCTGGAGACCCAGTACTTC.

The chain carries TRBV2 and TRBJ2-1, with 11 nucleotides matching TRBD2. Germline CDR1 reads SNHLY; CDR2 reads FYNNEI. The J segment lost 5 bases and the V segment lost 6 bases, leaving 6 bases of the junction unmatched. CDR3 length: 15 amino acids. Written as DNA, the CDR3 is TGTGCCAGCAGGTCAATAGCGGGAGGGAACAATGAGCAGTTCTTC. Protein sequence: CASRSIAGGNNEQFF.

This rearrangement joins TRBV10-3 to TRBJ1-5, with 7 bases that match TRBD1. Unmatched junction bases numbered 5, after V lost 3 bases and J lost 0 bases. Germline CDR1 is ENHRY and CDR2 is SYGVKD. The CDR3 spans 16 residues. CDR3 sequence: CAISEKGAPSNQPQHF. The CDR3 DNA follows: TGTGCCATCAGTGAAAAGGGGGCGCCTAGCAATCAGCCCCAGCATTTT.

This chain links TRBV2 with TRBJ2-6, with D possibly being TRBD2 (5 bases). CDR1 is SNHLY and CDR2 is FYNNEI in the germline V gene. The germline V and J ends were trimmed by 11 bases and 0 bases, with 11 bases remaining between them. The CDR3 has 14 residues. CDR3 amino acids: CAGNGLSGANVLTF. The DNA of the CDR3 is TGTGCCGGGAACGGACTCTCTGGGGCCAACGTCCTGACTTTC.

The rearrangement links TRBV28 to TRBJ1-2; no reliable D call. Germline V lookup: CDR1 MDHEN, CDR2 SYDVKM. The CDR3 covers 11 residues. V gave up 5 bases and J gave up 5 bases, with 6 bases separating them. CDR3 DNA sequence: TGTGCCAGCAGTATGGCATATGGCTACACCTTC. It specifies CASSMAYGYTF.

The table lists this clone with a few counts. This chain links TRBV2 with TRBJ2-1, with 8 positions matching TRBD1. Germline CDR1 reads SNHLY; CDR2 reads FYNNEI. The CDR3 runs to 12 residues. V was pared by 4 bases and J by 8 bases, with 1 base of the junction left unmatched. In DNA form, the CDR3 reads TGTGCCAGCAGTGGGACAGGGTATGAGCAGTTCTTC. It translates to CASSGTGYEQFF.